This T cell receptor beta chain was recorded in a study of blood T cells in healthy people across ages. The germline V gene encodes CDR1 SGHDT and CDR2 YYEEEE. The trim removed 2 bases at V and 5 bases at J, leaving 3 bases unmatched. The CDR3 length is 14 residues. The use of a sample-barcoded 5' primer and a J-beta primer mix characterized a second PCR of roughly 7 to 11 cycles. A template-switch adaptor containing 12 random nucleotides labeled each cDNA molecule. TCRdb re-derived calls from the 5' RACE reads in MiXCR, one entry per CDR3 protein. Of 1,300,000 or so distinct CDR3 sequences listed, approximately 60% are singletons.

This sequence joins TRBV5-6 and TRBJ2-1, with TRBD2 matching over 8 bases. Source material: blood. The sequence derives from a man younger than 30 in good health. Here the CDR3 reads CASSFGTSHNEQFF. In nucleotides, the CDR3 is TGTGCCAGCAGCTTCGGGACTAGTCACAATGAGCAGTTCTTC.